These 18 T cell receptor beta chains were all obtained from the same sample, sequenced in a study of T cell repertoires in cytomegalovirus infection. TCRdb processed the reads anew with MiXCR; each CDR3 protein has one entry. The data contain 450,000 to 600,000 distinct CDR3 sequences, approximately 10% of them singletons. Sample: PBMCs. The receptors come from a human donor in good health (CMV status not recorded). Some clones in this sample may be carry-over from other donors' samples.

V usage is TRBV15 and J usage is TRBJ2-1, with TRBD2 matching 9 bases. The CDR3 runs to 16 residues. The junction had 13 bases not matched to a gene; V was cut back by 7 bases and J by 6 bases. Germline V gene lookup returns CDR1 LNHNV and CDR2 YYDKDF (reference sequence). The CDR3 DNA is TGTGCCACCAAGAGTGGCGGGAGGGCCATGGGCAATGAGCAGTTCTTC. Protein: CATKSGGRAMGNEQFF.

This clonotype was detected many times. This chain joins TRBV11-3 and TRBJ2-5, with D unclear. Trimming removed 4 bases at V and 2 bases at J, with 8 bases between. Germline loops: CDR1 SGHNT, CDR2 YENEEA. The length of the CDR3 is 13 residues. Here the CDR3 DNA reads TGTGCCAGCAGCTCTGGCAGTCAAGAGACCCAGTACTTC. Its translation: CASSSGSQETQYF. The whole variable domain, filled in from reference TRBV11-3 and TRBJ2-5, reads EAGVVQSPRYKIIEKKQPVAFWCNPISGHNTLYWYLQNLGQGPELLIRYENEEAVDDSQLPKDRFSAERLKGVDSTLKIQPAELGDSAVYLCASSSGSQETQYFGPGTRLLVL.

This sequence joins TRBV18 and TRBJ1-5; D is unresolved. Germline loops: CDR1 KGHSH, CDR2 LQKENI. V lost 1 base and J 3 bases, leaving 10 bases between the germline ends. The CDR3 consists of 15 residues. The CDR3 reads CASSPLGRPNQPQHF. CDR3 DNA sequence: TGTGCCAGCTCACCACTCGGCAGGCCCAATCAGCCCCAGCATTTT.

The gene calls are TRBV15 and TRBJ1-1, with 8 bases identical to TRBD1. The CDR3 extends over 14 amino acids. CDR1 and CDR2 (germline): LNHNV, YYDKDF (reference sequence). V lost 5 bases and J lost 5; bases outside the gene matches: 7. As DNA, the CDR3 is TGTGCCACCAGCGGACAGGGAGGGCGGACTGAAGCTTTCTTT. Its translation is CATSGQGGRTEAFF.

This clonotype was detected many times. V is TRBV5-5 and J is TRBJ2-6; possibly TRBD1 for D (6 bases). The germline gives CDR1 SGHKS, CDR2 YYEKEE (reference sequence). The V gene lost 6 bases and the J gene lost 3 bases, with 19 bases spanning the gap. The CDR3 is 17 residues long. CDR3 coding DNA: TGTGCCAGCACCCCCTTTTCAGGGGTTGGTGGGGCCAACGTCCTGACTTTC. This codes for CASTPFSGVGGANVLTF. The variable domain in full, completed from reference TRBV5-5 and TRBJ2-6, reads DAGVTQSPTHLIKTRGQQVTLRCSPISGHKSVSWYQQVLGQGPQFIFQYYEKEERGRGNFPDRFSARQFPNYSSELNVNALLLGDSALYLCASTPFSGVGGANVLTFGAGSRLTVL.

This clonotype was detected many times. The chain combines TRBV11-1 with TRBJ2-5, with D possibly matching TRBD1 (6 bases). Between the trimmed V and J ends, which lost 2 bases and 5 bases, there was a span of 15 bases. The CDR3 covers 15 residues. Germline lookup yields CDR1 SGHAT and CDR2 FQDESV (reference sequence). The chain's CDR3 is CASSLWGRVSETQYF. The CDR3 coding sequence is TGTGCCAGCAGCTTATGGGGGCGAGTGAGCGAGACCCAGTACTTC.

In its sample, this clonotype was seen many times. The chain carries TRBV5-1 and TRBJ2-7; D is uncertain. Germline values: CDR1 SGHRS, CDR2 YFSETQ. Trimming removed 4 bases at V and 2 bases at J, with 13 bases between. The CDR3 covers 14 residues. The DNA of the CDR3 is TGCGCCAGCAGCCAAACAACCACTCCCTACGAGCAGTACTTC. It is translated as CASSQTTTPYEQYF.

This clonotype was seen only a few times. The chain uses TRBV28 and TRBJ1-1; D is undetermined. V lost 7 bases to trimming and J lost 2 bases, with 14 bases between them. The CDR3 loop spans 14 amino acids. CDR1 and CDR2 (germline): MDHEN, SYDVKM. The DNA of the CDR3 is TGTGCCAGCACCCCTCAGCGGCATAACACTGAAGCTTTCTTT. This codes for CASTPQRHNTEAFF.

This chain connects TRBV20-1 to TRBJ2-7; D perhaps matches TRBD1 (6 bases). Germline CDR1 and CDR2: DFQATT and SNEGSKA (reference sequence). CDR3 length equals 14 residues. V lost 2 bases to trimming and J lost 9 bases, with 20 bases between them. The CDR3 nucleotides are TGCAGTGCTAGAAGCTCGGCCCCCGGACAGTGGCAGTACTTC. It yields the protein CSARSSAPGQWQYF.

This chain connects TRBV28 to TRBJ2-1, with D perhaps matching TRBD2 (5 bases). V lost 6 bases to trimming and J lost 0 bases, with 15 bases between them. The CDR3 totals 16 residues. Per germline, CDR1 MDHEN and CDR2 SYDVKM. CDR3 region: CASRELEASSYNEQFF. The CDR3 nucleotides are TGTGCCAGCAGAGAACTGGAGGCAAGCTCCTACAATGAGCAGTTCTTC.

This clonotype was counted at least ten times. This chain connects TRBV5-1 to TRBJ1-4; D not resolved. Trimming removed 4 bases at V and 4 bases at J, with 11 bases between. The CDR3 totals 14 residues. Germline V gives CDR1 SGHRS, CDR2 YFSETQ. The CDR3 region has the DNA TGCGCCAGCAGCCCCTGGGGAGGTAATGAAAAACTGTTTTTT. This gives the protein CASSPWGGNEKLFF.

For this clonotype: A read error is possible here, since a much larger clone lies one base away. This chain joins TRBV7-4 and TRBJ1-4; D uncertain. The ends were cut back, 9 bases at V and 5 bases at J, with 16 bases in the middle. Germline V gene sequence: CDR1 SGHVT, CDR2 SQSDAQ. CDR3 length: 14 residues. CDR3 loop: CARGHPPPNEKLFF. CDR3 DNA: TGTGCCAGAGGGCACCCTCCGCCGAATGAAAAACTGTTTTTT. Based on the CDR3 plus reference TRBV7-4 and TRBJ1-4, the full variable domain is GAGVSQSPRYKVAKRGRDVALRCDSISGHVTLYWYRQTLGQGSEVLTYSQSDAQRDKSGRPSGRFSAERPERSVSTLKIQRTEQGDSAVYLCARGHPPPNEKLFFGSGTQLSVL.

Ten or more counts support this clonotype. This chain connects TRBV2 to TRBJ2-5, with D tentatively TRBD1 or TRBD2 (5 bases each). The V end lost 5 bases, the J end lost 1 base, and 14 bases lay between the germline ends. This CDR3 has 15 residues. Germline-derived CDR1 and CDR2 are SNHLY and FYNNEI. CDR3 in DNA: TGTGCCAGCAGTCCGGGACGGAACCGCCAAGAGACCCAGTACTTC. As protein: CASSPGRNRQETQYF.

The chain combines TRBV6-2 or TRBV6-3 with TRBJ2-3, with D uncertain. The V end was cut by 7 bases, the J end by 9 bases, with 14 bases between. The germline CDR1 and CDR2 sequences are MNHEY and SVGEGT. CDR3 length: 12 residues. The CDR3, as DNA: TGTGCCAGCAACGATCAGCAAAGGACGCAGTATTTT. Its protein product is CASNDQQRTQYF.

The chain has TRBV6-1 and TRBJ2-2; D ambiguous. From germline, CDR1 is MNHNS and CDR2 SASEGT. The CDR3 contains 13 residues. Trimming shortened V by 3 bases and J by 4 bases, and 6 bases separated the two germline ends. Here the CDR3 reads CASSETFTGELFF. The CDR3 coding sequence is TGTGCCAGCAGTGAGACGTTCACCGGGGAGCTGTTTTTT.

This clonotype was observed a few times. The chain has TRBV3-1 and TRBJ1-1; 9 bases are a match to TRBD1. This CDR3 is built from 15 residues. Germline trimming cut 4 bases from V and 5 bases from J; bases unmatched to any gene: 8. The germline CDR1 and CDR2 sequences are LGHDT and YNNKEL (reference sequence). The CDR3 bases are TGTGCCAGCAGCCCTCTCCCGACAGGGGGGACTGAAGCTTTCTTT. Translation gives CASSPLPTGGTEAFF.

This clonotype showed up many times. V gene TRBV4-2 combines with J gene TRBJ2-3; 10 positions match TRBD2. This CDR3 comprises 16 residues. CDR1 LGHNA and CDR2 YNFKEQ come from the germline V gene. V lost 1 base and J lost 1; bases outside the gene matches: 2. The CDR3 loop is CASSQVAGGGTDTQYF. Written as DNA, the CDR3 is TGTGCCAGCAGCCAAGTAGCGGGGGGTGGCACAGATACGCAGTATTTT.

V is TRBV18 and J is TRBJ1-2; D is uncertain. Germline V gene sequence: CDR1 KGHSH, CDR2 LQKENI. This CDR3 spans 16 amino acids. Between the trimmed V and J ends, which lost 3 bases and 8 bases, there was a span of 22 bases. DNA of the CDR3: TGTGCCAGCTCACCGACCACTCAAGCGGGGAGTAGCGGCTACACCTTC. Amino acid sequence: CASSPTTQAGSSGYTF.